These 19 T cell receptor beta chains share one sample of origin, sequenced in a study of blood T cell repertoires in COVID-19. TCRdb keeps only in-frame clones here, not all; method: immunoSEQ multiplex PCR. In the table there are 250,000 to 300,000 clones, 88% of which are singletons. The sequenced sample was peripheral blood. These receptor sequences come from a woman aged 40 to 50 who had recovered from COVID-19.

This clone was seen a handful of times. This rearrangement joins TRBV6-4 to TRBJ2-3; D might be TRBD1 (6 bases). V lost 3 bases and J 0 bases, leaving 10 bases between the germline ends. Germline V lookup: CDR1 MRHNA, CDR2 SNTAGT. This CDR3 is built from 15 residues. CDR3 region: CASSEGARSTDTQYF. The CDR3 bases are TGTGCCAGCAGTGAGGGGGCGCGGAGCACAGATACGCAGTATTTT.

This chain joins TRBV30 and TRBJ1-1; 8 positions agree with TRBD1. Germline lookup yields CDR1 GTSNPN and CDR2 SVGIG (reference sequence). The CDR3 totals 14 residues. The junction had 10 bases not matched to a gene; V was cut back by 4 bases and J by 6 bases. The CDR3 DNA is TGTGCCTGGACCCTCCAGGGGGCGGGGGCTGAAGCTTTCTTT. Translating gives CAWTLQGAGAEAFF.

The rearrangement links TRBV10-3 to TRBJ1-4; 9 bases are a match to TRBD1. Trimming cost V 4 bases and J 5 bases; bases outside gene matches: 5. Germline CDR1 and CDR2: ENHRY and SYGVKD. This CDR3 contains 15 residues. The CDR3 DNA is TGTGCCATCAGTGGGGGACAGGGCCTCAATGAAAAACTGTTTTTT. Protein sequence: CAISGGQGLNEKLFF.

The chain has TRBV19 and TRBJ1-2; no definite D call. This CDR3 comprises 14 residues. Per the germline V gene, CDR1 is LNHDA and CDR2 is SQIVND (reference sequence). Trimming shortened V by 1 base and J by 4 bases, and 10 bases separated the two germline ends. The CDR3 spells CASSIGPVGYGYTF. As DNA, the CDR3 is TGTGCCAGTAGTATAGGTCCAGTTGGCTATGGCTACACCTTC.

The chain carries TRBV3-1 (or the pseudogene TRBV3-2) and TRBJ1-1; D possibly corresponds to TRBD1 (6 bases). The V end lost 6 bases, the J end lost 5 bases, and 16 bases lay between the germline ends. The CDR3 consists of 14 residues. Germline V gene lookup returns CDR1 LGHDT and CDR2 YNNKEL (reference sequence). The CDR3 DNA is TGTGCCAGCAGTTGGGCAGGGAGGGGGACTGAAGCTTTCTTT. It is translated as CASSWAGRGTEAFF.

The chain employs TRBV19 and TRBJ1-2, with 7 nucleotides matching TRBD1. The CDR3 consists of 15 residues. Trimming at V came to 3 bases and at J to 2 bases, leaving 6 bases not matched to a gene. Germline CDR1 is LNHDA and CDR2 is SQIVND (reference sequence). The CDR3 reads CASSIGGGQNYGYTF. The CDR3 DNA follows: TGTGCCAGTAGTATCGGGGGGGGACAGAACTATGGCTACACCTTC.

The chain combines TRBV18 with TRBJ2-3, with D perhaps TRBD2 (5 bases). Germline CDR1 and CDR2: KGHSH and LQKENI. Trimming removed 5 bases from V and 3 bases from J, with 6 bases in between. This CDR3 has 12 residues. Here the CDR3 reads CASSRGTDTQYF. CDR3 nucleotides: TGTGCCAGCTCAAGAGGGACAGATACGCAGTATTTT.

On this clone: Other DNA sequences in this specimen translate into the identical CDR3. The V and J genes are TRBV9 and TRBJ1-1; D possibly corresponds to TRBD1 (6 bases). Germline lookup yields CDR1 SGDLS and CDR2 YYNGEE. The CDR3 has 13 residues. V lost 0 bases and J 11 bases, leaving 14 bases between the germline ends. The CDR3: CASSVEGGSRAFF. CDR3 in DNA: TGTGCCAGCAGCGTAGAGGGGGGGAGCCGGGCTTTCTTT.

The chain joins TRBV18 to TRBJ1-1; 7 bases are a match to TRBD1. The CDR3 contains 13 residues. J gave up 3 bases and V 8 bases, and 6 bases lay outside the gene matches. CDR1 KGHSH and CDR2 LQKENI come from the germline V gene. This CDR3 reads CASATTGYTEAFF. The CDR3 DNA reads TGTGCCAGCGCCACGACAGGGTACACTGAAGCTTTCTTT. The whole variable domain, remainder taken from reference TRBV18 and TRBJ1-1, is NAGVMQNPRHLVRRRGQEARLRCSPMKGHSHVYWYRQLPEEGLKFMVYLQKENIIDESGMPKERFSAEFPKEGPSILRIQQVVRGDSAAYFCASATTGYTEAFFGQGTRLTVV.

The chain links TRBV7-2 to TRBJ1-2; the D gene is possibly TRBD1 (6 bases). V dropped 3 bases and J dropped 1 base, with 18 bases sitting between them. The CDR3 consists of 17 residues. CDR1 SGHTA and CDR2 FQGNSA come from the germline V gene. CDR3 region: CASSLGAGQPGNYGYTF. The CDR3 DNA is TGTGCCAGCAGCTTGGGGGCCGGACAGCCTGGTAACTATGGCTACACCTTC.

V usage is TRBV19 and J usage is TRBJ1-5; 12 nucleotides match TRBD1. V dropped 1 base and J dropped 3; count of bases not matched to a gene: 7. This CDR3 comprises 18 residues. Germline V CDR1 and CDR2: LNHDA, SQIVND (reference sequence). Written as DNA, the CDR3 is TGTGCCAGTAGTATAGGAGGGCCGGGACAGGGGGCCAATCAGCCCCAGCATTTT. Translation gives CASSIGGPGQGANQPQHF. Full variable domain (missing parts from reference TRBV19 and TRBJ1-5): DGGITQSPKYLFRKEGQNVTLSCEQNLNHDAMYWYRQDPGQGLRLIYYSQIVNDFQKGDIAEGYSVSREKKESFPLTVTSAQKNPTAFYLCASSIGGPGQGANQPQHFGDGTRLSIL.

This clone was seen more than once but under ten times. This chain uses TRBV9 with TRBJ2-1, with 7 positions matching TRBD2. CDR3 length equals 14 residues. V shed 6 bases and J 8 bases; nucleotides not matched to a gene: 11. Germline V CDR1 and CDR2: SGDLS, YYNGEE. The CDR3: CASNRLARGDEQFF. CDR3 in DNA: TGTGCCAGCAACCGACTAGCCCGGGGCGATGAGCAGTTCTTC.

The V and J genes are TRBV15 and TRBJ2-5, with D possibly being TRBD2 (6 bases). Germline loops: CDR1 LNHNV, CDR2 YYDKDF (reference sequence). Trimming removed 0 bases at V and 3 bases at J, with 17 bases between. The CDR3 is 17 residues long. Here the CDR3 DNA reads TGTGCCACCAGCAGAGATCCCCCCGGGGGAGGAAAAGAGACCCAGTACTTC. Residues: CATSRDPPGGGKETQYF.

The V and J genes are TRBV12-3 or TRBV12-4 and TRBJ1-3; D possibly corresponds to TRBD1 (5 bases). The CDR3 totals 13 residues. Trimming stripped 10 bases from V and 0 bases from J, with 10 bases between. The CDR3 sequence: CAIQGDSGNTIYF. The CDR3 coding sequence is TGTGCCATCCAAGGGGACTCTGGAAACACCATATATTTT.

This clone appeared a few times. The genes are TRBV6-5 and TRBJ1-5; D not certain. CDR3 length equals 15 residues. Germline V gives CDR1 MNHEY, CDR2 SVGAGI. The V end was cut by 6 bases, the J end by 0 bases, with 12 bases between. The CDR3 sequence: CASRQTGNSNQPQHF. In DNA, the CDR3 is TGTGCCAGCAGGCAGACCGGGAATAGCAATCAGCCCCAGCATTTT.

The chain joins TRBV7-2 to TRBJ1-5; 7 positions match TRBD1. With V trimmed by 3 bases and J by 2 bases, 4 bases remained unmatched. CDR1 is SGHTA and CDR2 is FQGNSA in the germline V gene. The CDR3 covers 15 residues. The CDR3 nucleotides are TGTGCCAGCAGCTTCGAGACAGGGCGCAATCAGCCCCAGCATTTT. The encoded protein is CASSFETGRNQPQHF.

This chain links TRBV11-3 with TRBJ2-3; TRBD1 agrees at 8 bases. The junction had 8 bases not matched to a gene; V was cut back by 2 bases and J by 4 bases. The CDR3 is made up of 16 amino acids. Per germline, CDR1 SGHNT and CDR2 YENEEA. The CDR3 DNA follows: TGTGCCAGCAGCTTACCGGCAGGGGGCATGTCAGATACGCAGTATTTT. It specifies CASSLPAGGMSDTQYF.

The chain uses TRBV19 and TRBJ2-7; 9 bases line up with TRBD1. The CDR3 has 15 residues. Trimming removed 2 bases from V and 3 bases from J; junction bases left unmatched: 5. Germline CDR1 reads LNHDA; CDR2 reads SQIVND (reference sequence). CDR3 coding DNA: TGTGCCAGTAGTATATCGGGGACAGGGCACTACGAGCAGTACTTC. Its translation: CASSISGTGHYEQYF.

The chain is built from TRBV11-2 and TRBJ2-7, with a possible D match to TRBD2 (7 bases). Trimming pared 5 bases from V and 6 bases from J, leaving 17 bases between. Germline V gene sequence: CDR1 SGHAT, CDR2 FQNNGV. The CDR3 totals 14 residues. DNA for the CDR3: TGTGCCAGCAGCCCGAGAGGGGGGGCGGTCGAGCAGTACTTC. Its protein product is CASSPRGGAVEQYF.